This entry lists 21 T cell receptor beta chains sequenced from one sample in a study of read filtering for tumor transcriptome and immune sequencing. Molecular barcoded adaptors covering alpha/delta and beta/gamma chains were used on 400 to 450 ng RNA. TCRdb analysed the reads with MiXCR anew, one entry per CDR3 protein. The sample includes 94,000 or so distinct CDR3 sequences, more than 9% of them seen just once. Source material: a population of CD138-negative cells sorted from bone marrow. The origin of the receptors is a donor over 35 with multiple myeloma.

Ten or more counts support this clonotype. The CDR3 protein is CSVDLSRAQYF. For the CDR3, the DNA is TGCAGCGTTGATTTGTCCAGGGCCCAGTATTTT. The chain is built from TRBV29-1 and TRBJ2-3, with TRBD1 as a possible D gene (5 bases). There are 11 residues in the CDR3. Germline V gene data show CDR1 as SQVTM and CDR2 as ANQGSEA. Deletions cut 3 bases from V and 12 bases from J, with 13 bases between.

This clonotype was counted at least ten times. V usage is TRBV29-1 and J usage is TRBJ1-4; TRBD1 agrees at 7 bases. CDR1 is SQVTM, CDR2 ANQGSEA, per germline. The CDR3 loop spans 13 amino acids. V lost 2 bases, J lost 8 bases, and 5 bases stayed unmatched. The CDR3 reads CSVERGLGEKLFF. The CDR3 DNA follows: TGCAGCGTTGAAAGGGGGCTCGGGGAAAAACTGTTTTTT. The full variable domain, with the rest looked up from reference TRBV29-1 and TRBJ1-4, is SAVISQKPSRDICQRGTSLTIQCQVDSQVTMMFWYRQQPGQSLTLIATANQGSEATYESGFVIDKFPISRPNLTFSTLTVSNMSPEDSSIYLCSVERGLGEKLFFGSGTQLSVL.

This clonotype occurred many times. This chain uses TRBV30 with TRBJ2-3; 7 nucleotides agree with TRBD2. CDR1 and CDR2 (germline): GTSNPN, SVGIG (reference sequence). The CDR3 consists of 14 residues. V dropped 5 bases and J dropped 4; count of bases not matched to a gene: 9. The CDR3 loop reads CAWGVGGSADTQYF. In DNA form, the CDR3 reads TGTGCCTGGGGAGTAGGCGGGAGCGCAGATACGCAGTATTTT.

This clonotype has a count of ten or more. This chain joins TRBV3-1 and TRBJ2-3; 14 positions match TRBD2. Per the germline V gene, CDR1 is LGHDT and CDR2 is YNNKEL (reference sequence). Trimming took 1 base from V and 5 from J; bases not matched to a gene: 2. This CDR3 is 16 amino acids long. The CDR3 DNA reads as TGTGCCAGCAGCCAAGGACTAGCGGGAGGGCAAGATACGCAGTATTTT. Translated, it gives CASSQGLAGGQDTQYF.

A remark on this clonotype: The junction shows a germline mismatch at one end, possibly a read error. The chain joins TRBV19 to TRBJ2-1; 8 nucleotides match TRBD2. Per germline, CDR1 LNHDA and CDR2 SQIVND (reference sequence). CDR3 length: 15 amino acids. The CDR3 DNA sequence: TGTGCCAGTAGTCCCCGGACTAGCAGGCACAATGAACAGTTCTTC. Translation: CASSPRTSRHNEQFF.

This clonotype was observed at least ten times. The genes are TRBV12-3 or TRBV12-4 and TRBJ2-7, with TRBD2 as a possible D gene (5 bases). Between the trimmed V and J ends, which lost 1 base and 4 bases, there was a span of 17 bases. This CDR3 has 16 amino acids. CDR3 bases: TGTGCCAGCAGTTTAGGGCTCCAGGCCGGGGAATACGAGCAGTACTTC. Amino acids: CASSLGLQAGEYEQYF.

Notes on this clonotype: It may be a read error: a sequence one base away is much more abundant. The chain employs TRBV6-2 or TRBV6-3 and TRBJ2-1; 9 nucleotides match TRBD2. Gene TRBJ2-7 matches the end of the DNA better, so the J call may be wrong. From germline, CDR1 is MNHEY and CDR2 SVGEGT. The CDR3 sequence is 15 residues long. CDR3 DNA sequence: TGTGCCAGCAGTTACCTTAGCGGGGGCTACAATGGGCAGTACTTC. Translating it yields CASSYLSGGYNGQYF.

This clonotype was detected many times. CDR3 region: CASSLGLDGTQYF. As DNA, the CDR3 is TGTGCCAGCAGTTTGGGACTAGATGGTACGCAGTATTTT. The rearrangement links TRBV12-3 or TRBV12-4 to TRBJ2-3; TRBD2 aligns across 8 bases. The CDR3 extends over 13 amino acids. Trimming cost V 3 bases and J 8 bases; bases outside gene matches: 4.

This clonotype came up a few times. The V and J genes are TRBV7-9 and TRBJ2-3; D unclear. V was shortened by 5 bases and J by 6 bases, with 15 bases between the two germline ends. CDR1 SEHNR and CDR2 FQNEAQ come from the germline V gene (reference sequence). The CDR3 covers 14 residues. The chain's CDR3 is CASSQDGPKDTQYF. The CDR3 DNA sequence: TGTGCCAGCAGCCAGGACGGGCCAAAGGATACGCAGTATTTT.

In this sample, this clonotype turned up a few times. The V call is TRBV5-1, the J call TRBJ2-1; D is uncertain. Trimming stripped 1 base from V and 5 bases from J, with 4 bases between. The germline gives CDR1 SGHRS, CDR2 YFSETQ. CDR3 length: 12 residues. The CDR3 loop reads CASSLLDNEQFF. In DNA, the CDR3 is TGCGCCAGCAGCTTGCTCGACAATGAGCAGTTCTTC. The full variable domain, with the rest looked up from reference TRBV5-1 and TRBJ2-1, is KAGVTQTPRYLIKTRGQQVTLSCSPISGHRSVSWYQQTPGQGLQFLFEYFSETQRNKGNFPGRFSGRQFSNSRSEMNVSTLELGDSALYLCASSLLDNEQFFGPGTRLTVL.

This clonotype was recorded at least ten times. The chain recombines TRBV28 with TRBJ1-2, with 7 bases fitting TRBD1. Germline loops: CDR1 MDHEN, CDR2 SYDVKM. V was pared by 5 bases and J by 4 bases, with 10 bases of the junction left unmatched. The CDR3 consists of 15 residues. The CDR3 DNA is TGTGCCAGCAGTCCGGAGAGGGGGCACGGCTATGGCTACACCTTC. Translated: CASSPERGHGYGYTF.

This clonotype was detected only a few times. This clone may be a read error of a much larger clone one base away. CDR3 in amino acids: CASHVYSNPPQHF. DNA of the CDR3: TGTGCCAGCCACGTATATAGCAATCCGCCCCAGCATTTT. The genes are TRBV28 and TRBJ1-5, with D hard to call. The germline gives CDR1 MDHEN, CDR2 SYDVKM. This CDR3 is 13 amino acids long.

This clonotype came up many times. The rearrangement joins TRBV29-1 to TRBJ1-1; weak D call: TRBD1 (6 bases). Germline V gene sequence: CDR1 SQVTM, CDR2 ANQGSEA. The CDR3 is made up of 14 amino acids. Trimming shortened V by 5 bases and J by 0 bases, and 13 bases separated the two germline ends. CDR3: CSVKLTGLNTEAFF. For the CDR3, the DNA is TGCAGCGTTAAACTGACAGGTCTGAACACTGAAGCTTTCTTT.

The sample holds many counts of this clonotype. This sequence joins TRBV10-3 and TRBJ2-3; perhaps TRBD2 as D (6 bases). Trimming stripped 8 bases from V and 6 bases from J, with 18 bases between. The CDR3 totals 14 residues. Per germline, CDR1 ENHRY and CDR2 SYGVKD. The CDR3 sequence is CAIGASGGMDTQYF. As DNA, the CDR3 is TGTGCCATCGGGGCGTCCGGGGGAATGGATACGCAGTATTTT.

This clonotype occurred many times. CDR3 region: CASSPPVGLAGVNEQFF. Here the CDR3 DNA reads TGTGCCAGCAGCCCGCCGGTGGGACTAGCGGGAGTAAATGAGCAGTTCTTC. The chain combines TRBV7-9 with TRBJ2-1, with TRBD2 matching 14 bases. CDR1 SEHNR and CDR2 FQNEAQ come from the germline V gene (reference sequence). CDR3 size: 17 residues. Unmatched junction bases numbered 10, after V lost 5 bases and J lost 7 bases. The variable domain in full, completed from reference TRBV7-9 and TRBJ2-1, reads DTGVSQNPRHKITKRGQNVTFRCDPISEHNRLYWYRQTLGQGPEFLTYFQNEAQLEKSRLLSDRFSAERPKGSFSTLEIQRTEQGDSAMYLCASSPPVGLAGVNEQFFGPGTRLTVL.

The chain has TRBV20-1 and TRBJ2-5; TRBD2 matches at 7 bases. The CDR3 extends over 15 amino acids. Germline-derived CDR1 and CDR2 are DFQATT and SNEGSKA (reference sequence). Trimming at V came to 5 bases and at J to 7 bases, leaving 16 bases not matched to a gene. CDR3 region: CSAGPGGGVSGTQYF. The CDR3, as DNA: TGCAGTGCTGGTCCGGGAGGAGGGGTTTCGGGGACCCAGTACTTC.

This clonotype occurred a few times. The V and J genes are TRBV5-4 and TRBJ2-5; 7 nucleotides line up with TRBD2. CDR1 SGHNT and CDR2 YYREEE come from the germline V gene (reference sequence). CDR3 length: 13 amino acids. The ends lost 4 bases at V and 7 bases at J; junction bases unmatched: 7. The CDR3 DNA follows: TGTGCCAGCAGCCAGGACGAGCGGGGGACCCAGTACTTC. Translated, it gives CASSQDERGTQYF.

This clonotype was observed at least ten times. The V call is TRBV5-1, the J call TRBJ2-5; 10 bases align to TRBD2. J gave up 2 bases and V 3 bases, and 1 base lay outside the gene matches. Germline CDR1 SGHRS, CDR2 YFSETQ. The CDR3 extends over 14 amino acids. The DNA for the CDR3 is TGCGCCAGCAGCTGGACTAGCGGACAAGAGACCCAGTACTTC. This codes for CASSWTSGQETQYF.

This clonotype was observed many times. This chain uses TRBV28 with TRBJ2-5, with 9 bases aligning to TRBD1. The trim removed 5 bases at V and 0 bases at J, leaving 4 bases unmatched. The CDR3 has 15 amino acids. Germline V CDR1 and CDR2: MDHEN, SYDVKM. The CDR3 loop is CASSRTGDYQETQYF. For the CDR3, the DNA is TGTGCCAGCAGTCGGACAGGGGACTACCAAGAGACCCAGTACTTC.

This clonotype was observed at least ten times. The chain carries TRBV6-5 and TRBJ1-1; D is possibly TRBD1 (5 bases). CDR3 length: 17 residues. Trimming took 0 bases from V and 3 from J, leaving 17 bases between them. The germline V gene encodes CDR1 MNHEY and CDR2 SVGAGI. The CDR3 coding sequence is TGTGCCAGCAGTTACTCGAGGTCTAGGGCAGGGTACACTGAAGCTTTCTTT. It encodes CASSYSRSRAGYTEAFF.

Turning to this clonotype: A much larger clone differs from this one at a single base, so this may be a read error. This rearrangement joins TRBV5-1 to TRBJ2-7; 11 bases agree with TRBD2. This CDR3 has 18 residues. Germline values: CDR1 SGHRS, CDR2 YFSETQ. For the CDR3, the DNA is TGCGCCAGCAGCCGGGGCACGATCGGAACTAGCGGGAGCTACGAGCAGCACTTC. Protein sequence: CASSRGTIGTSGSYEQHF.